This T cell receptor beta chain was sequenced in a study of CD8 T cells in ankylosing spondylitis. Each CDR3 protein gets one entry after TCRdb re-called the 5' RACE reads with MiXCR. The sample lists about 160,000 distinct CDR3 sequences; about a sixth were seen once. The CDR3 is made up of 11 amino acids. The germline V gene encodes CDR1 DFQATT and CDR2 SNEGSKA (reference sequence). V lost 4 bases and J lost 9, with 11 bases in between. This clonotype was obtained from a male donor with ankylosing spondylitis or in good health (not recorded which). The chain recombines TRBV20-1 with TRBJ2-3, with a weak D call TRBD1 (5 bases). The sample taken for sequencing was blood, either unsorted or a sorted T cell fraction (not recorded which). The CDR3: CSATGARTQYF. Here the CDR3 DNA reads TGCAGTGCTACTGGGGCGCGAACGCAGTATTTT.